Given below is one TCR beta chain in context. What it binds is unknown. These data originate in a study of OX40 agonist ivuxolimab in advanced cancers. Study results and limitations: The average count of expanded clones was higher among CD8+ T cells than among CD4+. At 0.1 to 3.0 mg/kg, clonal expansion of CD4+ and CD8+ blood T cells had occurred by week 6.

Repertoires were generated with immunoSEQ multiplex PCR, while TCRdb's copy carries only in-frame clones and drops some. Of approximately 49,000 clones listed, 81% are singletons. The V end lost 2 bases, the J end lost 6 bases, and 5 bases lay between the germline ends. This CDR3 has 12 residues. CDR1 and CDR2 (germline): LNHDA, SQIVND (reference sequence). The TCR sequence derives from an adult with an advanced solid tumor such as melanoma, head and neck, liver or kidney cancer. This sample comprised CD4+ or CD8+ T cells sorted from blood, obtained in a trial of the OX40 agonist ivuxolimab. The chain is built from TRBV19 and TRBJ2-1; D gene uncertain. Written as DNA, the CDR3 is TGTGCCAGTAGTATAAACCCCAATGAGCAGTTCTTC. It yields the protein CASSINPNEQFF. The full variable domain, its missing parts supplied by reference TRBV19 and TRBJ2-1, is DGGITQSPKYLFRKEGQNVTLSCEQNLNHDAMYWYRQDPGQGLRLIYYSQIVNDFQKGDIAEGYSVSREKKESFPLTVTSAQKNPTAFYLCASSINPNEQFFGPGTRLTVL.